The 5 T cell receptor beta chains below were found in one sample sequenced in a study of shared clonotypes between healthy human individuals. This table comes from immunoSEQ multiplex PCR, and its TCRdb copy is limited to in-frame clones, with some not included. The repertoire consists of approximately 500,000 clones, with almost 97% occurring once and the leading ten covering about 0.064%. The source material was naive CD4+ T cells sorted from blood. Subset defined: CD45RA+ positively selected. Receptor source: a woman in her thirties in good health.

The chain employs TRBV28 and TRBJ2-7, with D possibly TRBD2 on 5 matching bases. The CDR3 runs to 12 residues. The V gene lost 7 bases and the J gene lost 3 bases, with 10 bases spanning the gap. Per germline, CDR1 MDHEN and CDR2 SYDVKM. CDR3 bases: TGTGCCAGCACCGCGGCGGGCTACGAGCAGTACTTC. It codes for CASTAAGYEQYF.

This clone appeared a single time. The chain combines TRBV15 with TRBJ2-7; D is perhaps TRBD1 (6 bases). V lost 5 bases, J lost 2 bases, and 10 bases lay in between. The CDR3 loop spans 13 amino acids. The V gene's germline CDR1 is LNHNV and CDR2 YYDKDF (reference sequence). The CDR3 sequence is CATSPGQTYEQYF. In DNA, the CDR3 is TGTGCCACCAGCCCCGGACAGACCTACGAGCAGTACTTC.

This chain links TRBV18 with TRBJ2-7, with D uncertain. The CDR3 contains 14 residues. Germline V gene lookup returns CDR1 KGHSH and CDR2 LQKENI. V was shortened by 2 bases and J by 2 bases, with 10 bases between the two germline ends. CDR3 sequence: CASSPGQVTYEQYF. The CDR3 DNA is TGTGCCAGCTCACCAGGGCAGGTGACCTACGAGCAGTACTTC. The full variable domain, rest sourced from reference TRBV18 and TRBJ2-7, is NAGVMQNPRHLVRRRGQEARLRCSPMKGHSHVYWYRQLPEEGLKFMVYLQKENIIDESGMPKERFSAEFPKEGPSILRIQQVVRGDSAAYFCASSPGQVTYEQYFGPGTRLTVT.

The chain recombines TRBV28 with TRBJ1-1; unclear D gene. The CDR3 extends over 12 amino acids. CDR1 is MDHEN and CDR2 is SYDVKM in the germline V gene. The V gene lost 7 bases and the J gene lost 5 bases, with 11 bases spanning the gap. CDR3 sequence (DNA): TGTGCCAGCAAATTAGGTGGTACTGAAGCTTTCTTT. This encodes CASKLGGTEAFF.

This clone appeared a single time. The chain combines TRBV5-5 with TRBJ2-7; weak D call: TRBD1 (6 bases). This CDR3 is 14 amino acids long. Trimming pared 4 bases from V and 3 bases from J, leaving 14 bases between. Germline values: CDR1 SGHKS, CDR2 YYEKEE (reference sequence). Here the CDR3 DNA reads TGTGCCAGCAGCCAGGGACAAGGGTACTACGAGCAGTACTTC. As protein: CASSQGQGYYEQYF.